Listed below are T cell receptor beta chains from one sample, sequenced in a study of OX40 agonist ivuxolimab in advanced cancers. The table came from immunoSEQ multiplex PCR; TCRdb's copy has only in-frame clones and leaves some out. There are under 90,000 clones in the sample; about nine tenths occur only once, and 0.15% to 0.2% lies in the top ten. Sequenced material: CD4+ or CD8+ T cells sorted from blood, taken in a trial of the OX40 agonist ivuxolimab. The receptors originated from an adult with an advanced solid tumor such as melanoma, head and neck, liver or kidney cancer. The CDR3 runs from the conserved cysteine through the conserved F or W. Each record gives: D gene, V gene, J gene, CDR3 protein, CDR3 DNA. The D gene is left open where the match is weak.

TRBD1,TRBV7-9,TRBJ2-3,CASSQDRTGTQYF,TGTGCCAGCAGCCAGGACAGGACGGGTACGCAGTATTTT
TRBD1,TRBV19,TRBJ2-1,CASSKGQGIRNEQFF,TGTGCCAGTAGTAAAGGACAGGGGATCCGCAATGAGCAGTTCTTC
NA,TRBV9,TRBJ2-5,CASSSGRLETQYF,TGTGCCAGCAGCTCGGGACGGCTAGAGACCCAGTACTTC
NA,TRBV5-1,TRBJ2-7,CASSFDLTYEQYF,TGCGCCAGCAGCTTTGACCTCACCTACGAGCAGTACTTC
NA,TRBV5-1,TRBJ1-1,CASSVDGNTEAFF,TGCGCCAGCAGCGTGGACGGAAACACTGAAGCTTTCTTT
TRBD1,TRBV27,TRBJ2-7,CASSLGTGLNYEQYF,TGTGCCAGCAGTTTGGGGACAGGGCTAAACTACGAGCAGTACTTC
NA,TRBV4-1,TRBJ2-5,CASSVTGETQYF,TGCGCCAGCAGCGTCACCGGGGAGACCCAGTACTTC
TRBD2,TRBV30,TRBJ2-1,CAWRPAAGDYNEQFF,TGTGCCTGGAGGCCGGCAGCGGGGGACTACAATGAGCAGTTCTTC
NA,TRBV7-9,TRBJ2-4,CASSLVIGTAKNIQYF,TGTGCCAGCAGCTTAGTCATCGGGACAGCCAAAAACATTCAGTACTTC
NA,TRBV7-6,TRBJ2-3,CASSQKTYGNTQYF,TGTGCCAGCAGCCAAAAAACCTACGGGAATACGCAGTATTTT
NA,TRBV30,TRBJ2-7,CAWSDAGTYYEQYF,TGTGCCTGGAGTGATGCCGGGACTTACTACGAGCAGTACTTC
NA,TRBV9,TRBJ1-5,CASSVAGTGQPQHF,TGTGCCAGCAGCGTAGCTGGGACCGGGCAGCCCCAGCATTTT